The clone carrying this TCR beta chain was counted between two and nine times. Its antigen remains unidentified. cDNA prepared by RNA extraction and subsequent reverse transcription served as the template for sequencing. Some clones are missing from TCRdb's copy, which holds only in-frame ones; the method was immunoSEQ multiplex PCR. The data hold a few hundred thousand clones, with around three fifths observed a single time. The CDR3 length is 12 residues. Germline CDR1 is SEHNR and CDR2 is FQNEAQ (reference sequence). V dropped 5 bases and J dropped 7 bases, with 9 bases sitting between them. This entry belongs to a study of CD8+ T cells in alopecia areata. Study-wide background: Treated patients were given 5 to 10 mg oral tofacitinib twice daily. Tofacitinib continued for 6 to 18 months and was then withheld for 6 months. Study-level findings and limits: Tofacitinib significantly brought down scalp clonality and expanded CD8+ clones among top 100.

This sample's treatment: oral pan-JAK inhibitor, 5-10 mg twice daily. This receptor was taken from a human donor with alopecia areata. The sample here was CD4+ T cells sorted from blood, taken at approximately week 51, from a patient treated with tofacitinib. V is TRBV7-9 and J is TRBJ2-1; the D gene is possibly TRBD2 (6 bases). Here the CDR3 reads CASSAGLNEQFF. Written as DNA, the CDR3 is TGTGCCAGCAGCGCGGGGCTAAATGAGCAGTTCTTC.